Each of the 9 T cell receptor beta chains below was sequenced from the same sample in a study of blood T cells in healthy people across ages. PCR was performed a second time for about 6 to 12 cycles using a sample-barcoded 5' primer and a J-beta primer mix. TCRdb used MiXCR to reprocess the 5' RACE reads, holding one entry per CDR3 protein. The table has nearly 800,000 distinct CDR3 sequences, roughly 50% seen once. Material: blood. All receptors come from a man aged 35 to 55 in good health.

The rearrangement uses TRBV5-1 and TRBJ1-2; 9 nucleotides agree with TRBD1. Germline CDR1 SGHRS, CDR2 YFSETQ. V gave up 4 bases and J gave up 6 bases; unmatched junction bases: 13. This CDR3 contains 16 residues. The CDR3 sequence: CASSLSGQGSTNGYTF. CDR3 in DNA: TGCGCCAGCAGCCTGTCGGGACAGGGAAGTACCAATGGCTACACCTTC.

This rearrangement joins TRBV6-2 or TRBV6-3 to TRBJ2-7; the D gene could be TRBD1 or TRBD2 (5 bases each). Germline CDR1 MNHEY, CDR2 SVGEGT. The CDR3 has 13 residues. Deletions cut 6 bases from V and 3 bases from J, with 12 bases between. CDR3 sequence: CASSLGPGYEQYF. In DNA form, the CDR3 reads TGTGCCAGCAGCTTGGGACCGGGCTACGAGCAGTACTTC.

The chain joins TRBV7-9 to TRBJ1-2; TRBD1 aligns across 9 bases. V lost 5 bases, J lost 4 bases, and 8 bases stayed unmatched. The germline V gene encodes CDR1 SEHNR and CDR2 FQNEAQ (reference sequence). The CDR3 has 15 residues. The CDR3 DNA reads TGTGCCAGCAGCCCGGGACAGGGTAGGGTCTATGGCTACACCTTC. It specifies CASSPGQGRVYGYTF.

V usage is TRBV18 and J usage is TRBJ1-2; TRBD1 matches 7 bases. Looked up from germline, CDR1 is KGHSH and CDR2 is LQKENI. The CDR3 covers 14 residues. The junction had 9 bases not matched to a gene; V was cut back by 3 bases and J by 8 bases. The CDR3 DNA is TGTGCCAGCTCACCTAGGGACAGCCGCCAGGGCTACACCTTC. Its translation is CASSPRDSRQGYTF.

This sequence joins TRBV5-1 and TRBJ2-1; 9 bases line up with TRBD2. V lost 0 bases and J lost 9; bases outside the gene matches: 7. Germline CDR1 is SGHRS and CDR2 is YFSETQ. This CDR3 is 15 amino acids long. The CDR3 nucleotides are TGCGCCAGCAGCTTGGAGTCTAGCGGGATAGGTGAGCAGTTCTTC. Protein product: CASSLESSGIGEQFF.

The chain carries TRBV6-5 and TRBJ2-3; D unclear. The CDR3 has 14 amino acids. Germline lookup yields CDR1 MNHEY and CDR2 SVGAGI. V was clipped by 5 bases and J by 6 bases, with 15 bases between them. The CDR3 loop is CASSPSLSSDTQYF. In DNA, the CDR3 is TGTGCCAGCAGTCCCAGCTTGAGTTCGGATACGCAGTATTTT.

V gene TRBV20-1 combines with J gene TRBJ2-3; 13 bases map to TRBD2. V shed 5 bases, J shed 3 bases, and the junction held 11 bases outside the gene matches. CDR1 and CDR2 (germline): DFQATT, SNEGSKA (reference sequence). The CDR3 has 17 amino acids. In nucleotides, the CDR3 is TGCAGTGCTCCACCGGGACTAGCGGGAAGTTGGACAGATACGCAGTATTTT. Translation gives CSAPPGLAGSWTDTQYF.

The genes are TRBV12-3 or TRBV12-4 and TRBJ2-3, with a weak D call TRBD2 (5 bases). Trimming cost V 3 bases and J 2 bases, with 15 bases left between them. This CDR3 is 16 amino acids long. This CDR3 reads CASSFYRDYPTDTQYF. The CDR3, as DNA: TGTGCCAGCAGTTTCTACAGAGACTACCCCACAGATACGCAGTATTTT.

The V call is TRBV28, the J call TRBJ2-3; D unclear. CDR1 is MDHEN, CDR2 SYDVKM, per germline. The CDR3 runs 14 residues. V was pared by 7 bases and J by 5 bases, with 16 bases between. CDR3 nucleotides: TGTGCCAGCACTCAGACTCTGGCCAAAGATACGCAGTATTTT. The encoded protein is CASTQTLAKDTQYF.